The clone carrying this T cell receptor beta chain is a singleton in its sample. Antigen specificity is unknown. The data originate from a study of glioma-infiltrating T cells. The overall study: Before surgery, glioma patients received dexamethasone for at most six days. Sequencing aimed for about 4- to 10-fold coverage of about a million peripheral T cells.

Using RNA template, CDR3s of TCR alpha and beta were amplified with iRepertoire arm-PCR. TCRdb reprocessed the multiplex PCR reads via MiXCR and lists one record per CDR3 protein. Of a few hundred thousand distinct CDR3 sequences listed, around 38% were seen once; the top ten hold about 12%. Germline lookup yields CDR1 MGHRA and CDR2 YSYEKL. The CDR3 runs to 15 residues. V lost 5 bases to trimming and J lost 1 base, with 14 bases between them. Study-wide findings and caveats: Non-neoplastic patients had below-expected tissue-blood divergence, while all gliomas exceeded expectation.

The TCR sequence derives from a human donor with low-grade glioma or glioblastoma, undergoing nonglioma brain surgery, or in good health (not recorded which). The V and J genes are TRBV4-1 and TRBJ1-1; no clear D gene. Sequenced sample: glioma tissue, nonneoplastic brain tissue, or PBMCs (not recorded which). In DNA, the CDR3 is TGCGCCAGCAGCTCCCAAAAGGTGGGGAACACTGAAGCTTTCTTT. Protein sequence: CASSSQKVGNTEAFF.